The present entry profiles one T cell receptor (beta chain) with its context. Its antigen remains unidentified. The data derive from a study of OX40 agonist ivuxolimab in advanced cancers. About the research overall: At doses from 0.01 to 10 mg/kg, patients were given intravenous ivuxolimab every 2 weeks. Study-wide findings and caveats: More expanded clones were found, on average, in CD8+ than in CD4+ T cells.

Between the trimmed V and J ends, which lost 2 bases and 7 bases, there was a span of 12 bases. This CDR3 spans 14 amino acids. Germline CDR1 reads GTSNPN; CDR2 reads SVGIG (reference sequence). The assay was immunoSEQ multiplex PCR, and TCRdb's table has in-frame clones only and misses some. There are more than 30,000 clones in the sample; roughly three quarters occur only once, and approximately 10% lies in the top ten. This receptor was taken from an adult with an advanced solid tumor such as melanoma, head and neck, liver or kidney cancer. Source: CD4+ or CD8+ T cells sorted from blood, taken in a trial of the OX40 agonist ivuxolimab. The rearrangement uses TRBV30 and TRBJ1-6; maybe TRBD1 (6 bases). In DNA form, the CDR3 reads TGTGCCTGGAGTCTTGGACAGAAAAATTCACCCCTCCACTTT. Translating it yields CAWSLGQKNSPLHF.